This T cell receptor beta chain is drawn from a study of T cell responses to AZD1222 COVID-19 vaccine. The assay was immunoSEQ multiplex PCR, and TCRdb's table has in-frame clones only and misses some. The sample yields 130,000 to 150,000 clones, 80% to 95% seen once. This clonotype was obtained from an adult in good health. Sequenced material: peripheral blood, taken on day 0 of AZD1222 vaccination.

The CDR3 DNA sequence: TGTGCCAGCAGTGAAGAGGGACAGGGTTACAATGAGCAGTTCTTC. It is translated as CASSEEGQGYNEQFF. This chain links TRBV2 with TRBJ2-1, with 9 bases lining up with TRBD1. V was clipped by 1 base and J by 4 bases; unmatched bases: 2. Germline loops: CDR1 SNHLY, CDR2 FYNNEI. The length of the CDR3 is 15 residues.